The T cell receptor (beta chain) described here comes from a study of T cell changes during pregnancy in multiple sclerosis. This table comes from immunoSEQ multiplex PCR, and its TCRdb copy is limited to in-frame clones, with some not included. The sample has more than 50,000 clones; roughly nine tenths are singletons. This specimen was peripheral blood, taken in the first trimester of pregnancy. This TCR came from a female donor with multiple sclerosis, enrolled in a pregnancy study.

CDR3 amino acids: CASTPGLAGSKFTDTQYF. Here the CDR3 DNA reads TGTGCCAGCACCCCGGGACTAGCGGGTAGTAAGTTCACAGATACGCAGTATTTT. V is TRBV11-3 and J is TRBJ2-3, with TRBD2 identical over 12 bases. CDR3 size: 18 residues. J was trimmed by 2 bases and V by 7 bases; bases with no gene match: 13. Germline V gene lookup returns CDR1 SGHNT and CDR2 YENEEA. The full variable domain, rest sourced from reference TRBV11-3 and TRBJ2-3, is EAGVVQSPRYKIIEKKQPVAFWCNPISGHNTLYWYLQNLGQGPELLIRYENEEAVDDSQLPKDRFSAERLKGVDSTLKIQPAELGDSAVYLCASTPGLAGSKFTDTQYFGPGTRLTVL.